Listed here is a single T cell receptor (beta chain). Its antigen specificity is not known. Per-base qualities were not stored, and no clone one base away is much larger. Collaborating institutions collected whole blood in K2EDTA tubes following their own protocols. For TCRbeta analysis, collaborators shipped samples in one of three forms: frozen whole blood, isolated PBMCs, or DNA extracted from either of those sample types. V lost 5 bases and J lost 9 bases, and the count of bases not matched to a germline gene is 10. Per the germline V gene (reference sequence), MNHEY is the CDR1 and SMNVEV is the CDR2. The CDR3 measures 17 amino acids from cysteine to phenylalanine. The CDR3 DNA has 51 bases and is translated from base 1. The immunoSEQ Assay, a bias-controlled multiplex PCR, was used to amplify TCRbeta CDR3 regions from genomic DNA. The authors' pipeline ran thus. The number of nucleated cells in each sample was estimated from the amplification of reference gene primers within the assay. Sequence reads were collapsed and filtered to measure the absolute abundance of every unique TCRbeta CDR3 rearrangement. For each sample, productive Simpson clonality was calculated as the square root of Simpson's diversity index over productive rearrangements. The source is immuneACCESS, and TCRdb retained only in-frame sequences with V and J called. Part of the clones is not carried over; for the studies checked, unresolved V genes explain less than half of this, and the remainder is unexplained. That table gives V, J and clone size, and the DNA gave D and trimming. In all, the sample holds over 85,000 clones, and approximately 86% of those were seen once. The ten largest clones represent 7.5% to 9.5% of the sample.

This entry belongs to a study of blood T cell repertoires in COVID-19 (dated by TCRdb to the early 2020s). As for the study more broadly: Samples from collaborators originated in the United States, Italy and Spain and spanned both the acute and convalescent phases of COVID-19. The prospective study material was composed of cDNA or gDNA derived from T cells, B-cell-depleted T cells, or PBMCs. Deeply sampled blood TCRbeta repertoires from subjects exposed to, actively infected with, or recovered from COVID-19 were included in the dataset. The repertoires were released in a freely available public database intended as a resource for research on the immune response to SARS-CoV-2. Samples came from the ongoing ImmuneRACE study (first 160 participants) plus 1,254 subjects from 6 global collaborators. A de-identified subject ID, COVID-19 status, age in years and sex were almost always included in the sample metadata. HLA class I and class II types, where available, came from metadata supplied by the sample provider rather than from assay-based typing. Overall study outcomes, separate from this receptor: The amount of clinical and demographic metadata varied by source and participant and was provided uncurated.

This receptor was taken from a woman aged 70-85 years with acute or convalescent COVID-19. Input material: peripheral blood. This chain joins TRBV27 to TRBJ2-1; 16 nucleotides in the junction match TRBD2. The sequenced DNA: TGTGCCAGCAGTCAGGGGACTAGCGGGAGGGCCGGGGGTGAGCAGTTCTTC. It specifies CASSQGTSGRAGGEQFF.